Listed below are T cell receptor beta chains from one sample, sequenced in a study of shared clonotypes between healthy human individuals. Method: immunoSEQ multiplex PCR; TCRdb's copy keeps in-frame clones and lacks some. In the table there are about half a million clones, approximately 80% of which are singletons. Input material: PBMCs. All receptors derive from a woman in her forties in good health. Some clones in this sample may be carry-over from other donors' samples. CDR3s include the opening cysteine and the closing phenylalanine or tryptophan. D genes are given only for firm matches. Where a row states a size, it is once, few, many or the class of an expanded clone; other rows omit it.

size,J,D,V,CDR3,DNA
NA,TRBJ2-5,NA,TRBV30,CAWSQGVEQYF,TGTGCCTGGAGTCAAGGGGTTGAGCAGTACTTC
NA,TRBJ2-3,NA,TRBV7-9,CASSRASVTDTQYF,TGTGCCAGCAGCCGGGCCTCGGTCACAGATACGCAGTATTTT
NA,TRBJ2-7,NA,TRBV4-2,CASSQADSYEQYF,TGTGCCAGCAGCCAAGCAGACTCCTACGAGCAGTACTTC
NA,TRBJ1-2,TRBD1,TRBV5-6,CASSRQGSGRHPGYTF,TGTGCCAGCAGCCGACAGGGGTCGGGGCGACACCCTGGCTACACCTTC
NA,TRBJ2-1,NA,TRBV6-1,CASSALSTGTSRYNEQFF,TGTGCCAGCAGTGCTCTCTCGACGGGAACCTCACGTTACAATGAGCAGTTCTTC
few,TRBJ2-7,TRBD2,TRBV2,CASLWGTNSYEQYF,TGTGCCAGCTTGTGGGGGACTAACTCCTACGAGCAGTACTTC
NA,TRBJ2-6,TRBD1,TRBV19,CATAGTGSAGANVLTF,TGTGCCACCGCCGGGACAGGGTCCGCTGGGGCCAACGTCCTGACTTTC
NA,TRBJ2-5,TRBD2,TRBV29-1,CSVDGLAGVRETQYF,TGCAGCGTTGATGGACTAGCGGGAGTGCGAGAGACCCAGTACTTC
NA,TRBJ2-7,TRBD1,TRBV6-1,CASRDPGQGPYEQYF,TGTGCCAGCAGGGATCCGGGACAGGGACCGTACGAGCAGTACTTC
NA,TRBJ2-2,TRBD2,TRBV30,CAWSVLLGGRVTGELFF,TGTGCCTGGAGTGTACTTTTGGGCGGGAGAGTGACCGGGGAGCTGTTTTTT
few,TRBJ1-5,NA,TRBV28,CASSSGTYNQPQHF,TGTGCCAGCAGTTCCGGGACATACAATCAGCCCCAGCATTTT
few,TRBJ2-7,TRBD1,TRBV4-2,CASSQTRTGGYEQYF,TGTGCCAGCAGCCAAACCCGGACAGGGGGCTACGAGCAGTACTTC
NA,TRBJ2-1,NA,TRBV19,CASSISERSNEQFF,TGTGCCAGTAGTATAAGTGAGCGCTCCAATGAGCAGTTCTTC
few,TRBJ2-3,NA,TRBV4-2,CASSPSEPGTDTQYF,TGTGCCAGCAGCCCCAGCGAACCAGGCACAGATACGCAGTATTTT
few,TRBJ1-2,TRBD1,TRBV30,CAWSVYRDRYGYTF,TGTGCCTGGAGTGTCTATCGGGACAGGTACGGCTACACCTTC
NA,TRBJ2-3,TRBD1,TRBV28,CASSSGQGTDTQYF,TGTGCCAGCAGTTCGGGACAGGGCACAGATACGCAGTATTTT
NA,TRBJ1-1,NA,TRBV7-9,CASSPRNRAGNTEAFF,TGTGCCAGCAGCCCAAGGAATAGGGCGGGAAACACTGAAGCTTTCTTT
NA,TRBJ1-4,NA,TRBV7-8,CASSQSGPLYWEKLFF,TGTGCCAGCAGCCAATCAGGGCCTCTTTACTGGGAAAAACTGTTTTTT
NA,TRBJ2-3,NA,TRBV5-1,CASSLLGLVLSPDTQYF,TGCGCCAGCAGCTTGTTGGGACTCGTACTGTCCCCAGATACGCAGTATTTT
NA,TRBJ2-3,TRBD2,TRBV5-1,CASSYSSGSTDTQYF,TGCGCCAGCAGCTACTCTAGCGGGAGCACAGATACGCAGTATTTT
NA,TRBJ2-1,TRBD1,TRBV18,CASSPGQGYNEQFF,TGTGCCAGCTCACCCGGACAGGGCTACAATGAGCAGTTCTTC
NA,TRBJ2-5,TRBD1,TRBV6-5,CASSWGNSGQGQYF,TGTGCCAGCAGTTGGGGCAACTCCGGACAGGGCCAGTACTTC
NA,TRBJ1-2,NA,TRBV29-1,CSARDPSYGYTF,TGCAGCGCCAGGGATCCTTCCTATGGCTACACCTTC
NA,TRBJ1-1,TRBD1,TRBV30,CAWSDQMTGAFF,TGTGCCTGGAGTGACCAAATGACAGGGGCTTTCTTT
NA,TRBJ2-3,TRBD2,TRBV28,CASSSTGAGSDTQYF,TGTGCCAGCAGTTCAACGGGAGCGGGGTCAGATACGCAGTATTTT
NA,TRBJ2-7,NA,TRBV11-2,CASIGRGGYEQYF,TGTGCCAGCATTGGCAGGGGTGGTTACGAGCAGTACTTC
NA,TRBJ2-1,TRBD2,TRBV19,CASNRLAGNNEQFF,TGTGCCAGTAACCGACTAGCGGGCAACAATGAGCAGTTCTTC
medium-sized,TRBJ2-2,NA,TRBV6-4,CASTRTGGDTGELFF,TGTGCCAGCACCCGCACAGGGGGGGACACCGGGGAGCTGTTTTTT
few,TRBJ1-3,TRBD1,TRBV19,CASSNHWTGKSGNTIYF,TGTGCCAGTAGTAACCACTGGACAGGAAAATCTGGAAACACCATATATTTT
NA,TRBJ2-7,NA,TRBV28,CASSLIGGQLSYEQYF,TGTGCCAGCAGTTTAATCGGGGGACAGCTATCCTACGAGCAGTACTTC
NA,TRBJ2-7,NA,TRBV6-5,CASSYSTRPYEQYF,TGTGCCAGCAGTTACTCGACTAGGCCCTACGAGCAGTACTTC
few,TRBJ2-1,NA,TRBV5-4,CASSFPLSGYNEQFF,TGTGCCAGCAGTTTCCCCCTGAGCGGATACAATGAGCAGTTCTTC
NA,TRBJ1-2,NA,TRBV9,CASSVEADNYGYTF,TGTGCCAGCAGCGTAGAGGCAGATAACTATGGCTACACCTTC
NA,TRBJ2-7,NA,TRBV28,CASSNLASIREQYF,TGTGCCAGCAGTAACCTAGCGTCTATAAGAGAGCAGTACTTC
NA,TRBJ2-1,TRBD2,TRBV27,CASRYSGNRNEQFF,TGTGCCAGCAGGTATAGCGGGAATAGGAATGAGCAGTTCTTC
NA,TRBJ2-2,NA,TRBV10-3,CAISEWTGTNTGELFF,TGTGCCATCAGTGAGTGGACGGGGACGAACACCGGGGAGCTGTTTTTT
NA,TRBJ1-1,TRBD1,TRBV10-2,CASSANRGGTEAFF,TGCGCCAGCAGTGCTAACAGGGGTGGGACTGAAGCTTTCTTT
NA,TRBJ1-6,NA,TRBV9,CASSASGTPLHF,TGTGCCAGCAGCGCCTCCGGGACACCCCTCCACTTT
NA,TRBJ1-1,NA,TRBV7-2,CASSVGLLYTEAFF,TGTGCCAGCAGCGTCGGACTCCTATACACTGAAGCTTTCTTT
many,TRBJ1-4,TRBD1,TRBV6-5,CASSYSSGTGIEKLFF,TGTGCCAGCAGTTACTCGTCCGGGACAGGGATTGAAAAACTGTTTTTT
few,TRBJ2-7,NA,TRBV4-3,CASSQDSGGSSYEQYF,TGCGCCAGCAGCCAAGATAGCGGAGGTAGCTCCTACGAGCAGTACTTC
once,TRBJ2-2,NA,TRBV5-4,CASSKGAGEGTGELFF,TGTGCCAGCAGCAAGGGCGCAGGGGAGGGTACCGGGGAGCTGTTTTTT
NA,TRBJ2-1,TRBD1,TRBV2,CASSGYRGHGSYNEQFF,TGTGCCAGCAGCGGATACAGGGGGCATGGCTCCTACAATGAGCAGTTCTTC
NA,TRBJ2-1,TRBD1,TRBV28,CASSPSGGQAFEQFF,TGTGCCAGCAGTCCTTCAGGGGGACAGGCGTTTGAGCAGTTCTTC
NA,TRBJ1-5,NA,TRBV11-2,CASSSDNSNQPQHF,TGTGCCAGCAGCTCTGACAATAGCAATCAGCCCCAGCATTTT
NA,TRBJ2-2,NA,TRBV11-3,CASSAETGGELFF,TGTGCCAGCAGCGCAGAGACAGGCGGGGAGCTGTTTTTT
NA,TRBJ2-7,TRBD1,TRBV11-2,CASSPRQGGDYEQYF,TGTGCCAGCAGCCCCAGACAGGGTGGAGACTACGAGCAGTACTTC
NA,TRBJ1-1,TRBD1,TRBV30,CAWSLDRGSAEAFF,TGTGCCTGGAGCCTAGACAGGGGGTCGGCAGAAGCTTTCTTT
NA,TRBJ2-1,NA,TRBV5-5,CASSLGTINEQFF,TGTGCCAGCAGCTTGGGGACGATTAATGAGCAGTTCTTC
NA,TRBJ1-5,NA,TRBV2,CASSERENQPQHF,TGTGCCAGCAGTGAAAGGGAGAATCAGCCCCAGCATTTT
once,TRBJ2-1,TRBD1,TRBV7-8,CASSQNPTGVSYNEQFF,TGTGCCAGCAGCCAAAACCCTACAGGGGTTAGTTACAATGAGCAGTTCTTC
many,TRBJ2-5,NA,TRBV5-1,CASRLSWVGETQYF,TGCGCCAGCAGGCTTAGTTGGGTAGGAGAGACCCAGTACTTC